The present TCR beta chain was sequenced within a study of blood T cell repertoires in COVID-19. Study in general: The United States, Italy and Spain supplied acute and convalescent COVID-19 samples. In each case, the material was cDNA or gDNA derived from T cells, B-cell-depleted T cells, or PBMCs.

The trim removed 0 bases at V and 1 base at J, leaving 10 bases unmatched. Germline V CDR1 and CDR2: SGHRS, YFSETQ. The CDR3 spans 18 residues. Per the authors' pipeline: The assay estimated nucleated cells by amplifying reference gene primers. Sequencing used immunoSEQ multiplex PCR; TCRdb keeps in-frame clones, though not all of them. V and J calls and clone size are those listed in that table; D and trimming were worked out from the DNA. This sample carries about 90,000 clones, roughly 90% of them seen once, and the ten largest clones take about 2.3%. The sequenced material came from peripheral blood. The gene calls are TRBV5-1 and TRBJ1-2; 9 bases are a match to TRBD1. This receptor was taken from a human donor with active COVID-19. The donor label of this sample is uncertain. The CDR3 coding sequence is TGCGCCAGCAGCTTGGAGGCGGGGGGACAGGGATTTAACTATGGCTACACCTTC. Protein sequence: CASSLEAGGQGFNYGYTF.